This entry is about one T cell receptor (beta chain). Its specificity is not known. TCRdb keeps only in-frame clones here, not all; method: immunoSEQ multiplex PCR. The sample comprises about 130,000 clones, 92% of which are singletons, and 0.15% to 0.2% rests with the top ten. These data belong to a study of graft-versus-host responses after intestinal transplantation. Study overall: Grafts that recipients had were multivisceral, liver-intestinal, or isolated intestinal transplants. Study results and limitations: When patients had graft-donor T cell macrochimerism, their allografts held high graft-versus-host to host-versus-graft clonal ratios. Declines in HvG clones occurring early post-transplant were associated with peak circulating GvH clone levels. Recipient-marrow GvH clones were detected, some having first appeared in ileum or blood.

The sample was unstimulated CD4+ T cells sorted from spleen or lymph node cells, taken before intestinal transplant. This clonotype originated in a human donor who received an intestinal transplant.

This CDR3 reads CASSPPGRGEIGNTIYF. CDR3 DNA: TGTGCCAGCTCACCACCGGGCAGGGGCGAAATCGGAAACACCATATATTTT. V usage is TRBV18 and J usage is TRBJ1-3; TRBD1 might be the D (6 bases). The CDR3 runs 17 residues. Germline V CDR1 and CDR2: KGHSH, LQKENI. V was clipped by 0 bases and J by 4 bases, with 16 bases between them.